This TCR beta chain derives from a study of T cells in Graves' hyperthyroidism and ophthalmopathy (dated by TCRdb to the late 2010s). Broadly, across the study: Peripheral blood samples were taken at initial diagnosis, before any treatment was given. The approximately 100 discovery patients were randomly split 7:3 into training and test sets. The paper describes TCR Vbeta CDR3 sequencing of 135 peripheral blood samples, made up of about 41 ophthalmopathy patients, around 78 hyperthyroidism patients and 17 progressor patients. Once sampling was done, hyperthyroidism patients were given methimazole at a starting dose of 30 mg daily, whereas ophthalmopathy patients were given high-dose intravenous methylprednisolone. The study also compared thyroid tissue and blood T-cell repertoires from about 6 Graves' hyperthyroidism patients. To identify TCR V-J signatures that set the groups apart, the researchers used a discovery cohort of 100 or so patients, made up of 40 to 45 with Graves' ophthalmopathy and about 60 with stable Graves' hyperthyroidism. Whether ophthalmopathy could be predicted prospectively was tested in an independent validation cohort made up of 18 to 20 hyperthyroidism patients plus 17 patients who later progressed to ophthalmopathy.

The TCR beta CDR3 regions were amplified from the RNA transcripts. A first-round RT-PCR of the TCR CDR3 used the HTBI primer set with the Qiagen OneStep RT-PCR kit. Libraries were constructed in a second round of multiplex PCR, after which size selection and purification were carried out. Paired-end sequencing of the libraries was performed with 100 bp reads on an Illumina HiSeq2000. The original methods were these. Raw data were processed with SOAPnuke, discarding reads with adapters, uncalled bases, mean Phred below 15, or no exact constant-primer or identifier match. High-quality paired reads were merged with COPE v1.2.5, and unique nucleotide sequences were defined as clonotypes. Clonotypes were aligned to IMGT TRBV, TRBD and TRBJ reference segments using MiTCR v1.1. Only V-J combinations with frequency above 0.0001, covering about 99% of repertoires, were analysed. A TCS score was defined as the ratio between F50 (clonal expansion) and ExV (chaos), using BLOSUM62-based TCRdist between CDR3 peptides within each V-J. Welch's t-statistics and random forest reduced around 550 V-J features to 13, which were used in a naive Bayes classifier (R e1071). The raw public reads went through TCRdb reprocessing: fastp at Q25, MiXCR clone calling, in-frame beta chains kept. For every CDR3 protein sequence, its rows merge into one entry that carries the most common genes and DNA. The V and J calls were not made by the authors but by TCRdb's processing. The sample yields 300,000 to 500,000 distinct CDR3 sequences; about an eighth were counted once. 25% to 30% of the sample goes to the ten largest clones.

This clonotype was recorded at least ten times. The antigen it binds to is not known. No much larger clone exists at a distance of one base, and base qualities are not known. On the study overall, not on this receptor specifically: No statistical method was used to set the sample size in advance, and investigators knew the group allocation. Blood samples also contained most of the expanded thyroid clonotypes (frequency above 0.001), which suggests that blood repertoires may reflect thyroid immune responses. A model built on a 13 V-J signature distinguished ophthalmopathy from stable hyperthyroidism, reaching 85% to 90% sensitivity and 81.08% specificity in cross-validation and 80%/75% in testing. In validation, the model predicted progression to ophthalmopathy with about 71% sensitivity and less than 80% specificity, a median of around six months before onset.

V sheds 2 bases and J sheds 10 bases, leaving 21 bases between their ends. From a lookup of the germline V gene (reference sequence), CDR1 and CDR2 are DFQATT and SNEGSKA. The cysteine opens and the phenylalanine closes a CDR3 of 15 amino acids. Only the CDR3 part of the read is kept: 45 bases, read in frame from the first base. Ophthalmopathy patients had moderately to severely active disease, with a Clinical Activity Score of 3 or more, a NOSPECS grade of 4 or more, and a disease duration of less than 3 months. Patients with uncontrolled infections, other autoimmune diseases, pregnancy or lactation were excluded. Diagnoses were based on clinical symptoms, serum thyroxine and TRAb, thyroid ultrasound and orbital computed tomography. PBMCs were isolated from approximately 10 ml of fresh peripheral blood by Ficoll-Paque density gradient centrifugation. Trizol reagent was used to extract total RNA, and RNA quality was then checked on an Agilent 2100 Bioanalyzer.

Recombination connected TRBV20-1 to TRBJ2-1; no D gene is confidently identified. This clonotype was obtained from a man aged 50 to 59 with Graves' ophthalmopathy. What was sequenced was blood. The CDR3: CSARPLSDQMEEQFF. The DNA is as follows: TGCAGTGCTAGACCCCTCAGCGACCAAATGGAAGAGCAGTTCTTC.